This is a list of T cell receptor beta chains from one sample in a study of cytomegalovirus exposure and HLA in healthy donors. The repertoire was sequenced with immunoSEQ multiplex PCR; TCRdb's copy has only in-frame clones and lacks some. This table lists 200,000 to 250,000 clones. Sequencing input: PBMCs. These receptors were taken from a young woman in good health and CMV-seropositive. Both conserved end residues are part of each CDR3. D genes are given only for firm matches.

j_call d_call v_call cdr3_nt cdr3_aa
TRBJ2-1 TRBD2 TRBV5-1 TGCGCCAGCAGCTTGAATAGCGGGGGGGCCCGGAATGAGCAGTTCTTC CASSLNSGGARNEQFF
TRBJ2-4 NA TRBV7-2 TGTGCCAGCAGCCAGGACAAAAACATTCAGTACTTC CASSQDKNIQYF
TRBJ1-4 NA TRBV7-6 TGTGCCAGCAAACGGGGAGCGCTGAGTGAAAAACTGTTTTTT CASKRGALSEKLFF
TRBJ2-7 NA TRBV6-5 TGTGCCAGCCCTCGGGCAGGAGGGGACGAGCAGTACTTC CASPRAGGDEQYF
TRBJ2-7 NA TRBV28 TGTGCCAGCAGTTACATCTACGAGCAGTACTTC CASSYIYEQYF
TRBJ1-2 NA TRBV2 TGTGCCAGCAGCAGACAGGAGATGGGCACCTTC CASSRQEMGTF
TRBJ1-2 TRBD1 TRBV6-5 TGTGCCAGCAGTTACGACAGGGGCGGAGGCTACACCTTC CASSYDRGGGYTF
TRBJ1-1 NA TRBV7-9 TGTGCCAGCAGCTTCCCGAGGGGGACTGAAGCTTTCTTT CASSFPRGTEAFF
TRBJ2-1 TRBD2 TRBV27 TGTGCCAGCAGTTTTTCGGGGACTAGCGGGAGTGGTAATGAGCAGTTCTTC CASSFSGTSGSGNEQFF
TRBJ2-1 TRBD2 TRBV5-1 TGCGCCAGCAGCTTGTACGGCGGGGGGGCCCACTACAATGAGCAGTTCTTC CASSLYGGGAHYNEQFF
TRBJ1-1 NA TRBV7-9 TGTGCCAGCAGCTATGGACAGAACACTGAAGCTTTCTTT CASSYGQNTEAFF
TRBJ2-5 TRBD1 TRBV5-4 TGTGCCAGCAGCCCGACAGTGGACAGGTTTGGAGAGACCCAGTACTTC CASSPTVDRFGETQYF
TRBJ1-1 NA TRBV6-1 TGTGCCAGCAGTTTACAGGTCAACACTGAAGCTTTCTTT CASSLQVNTEAFF
TRBJ2-1 NA TRBV6-5 TGTGCCAGCAGTTACTCTAGGGGGGAGGGTTATAATGAGCAGTTCTTC CASSYSRGEGYNEQFF
TRBJ2-1 TRBD2 TRBV5-4 TGTGCCAGCAGCCTTAGCGGGGGGGCCAATGAGCAGTTCTTC CASSLSGGANEQFF
TRBJ1-2 NA TRBV18 TGTGCCAGCTCACCCACAGGGAAAAACTATGGCTACACCTTC CASSPTGKNYGYTF
TRBJ1-5 NA TRBV19 TGTGCCAGTAATGGACAAATTAGCAATCAGCCCCAGCATTTT CASNGQISNQPQHF
TRBJ1-2 NA TRBV9 TGTGCCAGCAGCGCTCAACAGAATAACTATGGCTACACCTTC CASSAQQNNYGYTF
TRBJ2-3 TRBD2 TRBV5-1 TGCGCCAGCAGCTTCCCAGAAGCGGGGGCCTACACAGATACGCAGTATTTT CASSFPEAGAYTDTQYF
TRBJ1-2 TRBD1 TRBV5-1 TGCGCCAGCAGACGGACAGGGGGAAACTATGGCTACACCTTC CASRRTGGNYGYTF
TRBJ1-5 NA TRBV11-2 TGTGCCAGCAGCTTGGGGGCCTCCCATCAGCCCCAGCATTTT CASSLGASHQPQHF
TRBJ1-1 TRBD1 TRBV5-4 TGTGCCAGCAGCTTGGACTTACAGGGGGACACTGAAGCTTTCTTT CASSLDLQGDTEAFF
TRBJ2-3 TRBD1 TRBV7-2 TGTGCCAGCAGCTATGGGACAGCGGAAGATACGCAGTATTTT CASSYGTAEDTQYF
TRBJ1-6 NA TRBV2 TGTGCCAGCAGACCGAGTGGTTTGAGCTCCTATAATTCACCCCTCCACTTT CASRPSGLSSYNSPLHF
TRBJ2-1 NA TRBV7-7 TGTGCCAGCAGCTTAGCGCTGGGGGGGCGGGAGCAGTTCTTC CASSLALGGREQFF
TRBJ1-5 TRBD1 TRBV7-2 TGTGCCAGCAGCCTCGGACAGGGGGCAAGGCAGCCCCAGCATTTT CASSLGQGARQPQHF
TRBJ2-2 TRBD1 TRBV27 TGTGCCAGCAGTTTAGGGACAGGGGCTGGGGAGCTGTTTTTT CASSLGTGAGELFF
TRBJ2-3 TRBD2 TRBV7-9 TGTGCCAGCAGCTTTCAGCGGGAGGGAGATACGCAGTATTTT CASSFQREGDTQYF
TRBJ1-5 NA TRBV10-3 TGTGCCATCAGTGAGTCCGCGACAGCTAGCAATCAGCCCCAGCATTTT CAISESATASNQPQHF
TRBJ2-1 TRBD2 TRBV5-1 TGCGCCAGCAGCCAAACCGGGGGGGCCTCCTACAATGAGCAGTTCTTC CASSQTGGASYNEQFF
TRBJ2-7 TRBD1 TRBV6-5 TGTGCCAGCAGTTACGTGAACAGGGGGTACGAGCAGTACTTC CASSYVNRGYEQYF
TRBJ2-1 NA TRBV28 TGTGCCAGCAGTTTACCCCTAGGCAATGAGCAGTTCTTC CASSLPLGNEQFF
TRBJ2-7 TRBD2 TRBV11-3 TGTGCCAGCAGCCTAGGCGGAGCGGGGGGATACGAGCAGTACTTC CASSLGGAGGYEQYF
TRBJ2-7 NA TRBV10-3 TGTGCCATCAGTCGGCAGGGAGGCTACGAGCAGTACTTC CAISRQGGYEQYF
TRBJ2-7 NA TRBV4-1 TGCGCCAGCAGCCCCCGAACACGGGGAGCCTACGAGCAGTACTTC CASSPRTRGAYEQYF
TRBJ1-2 TRBD1 TRBV28 TGTGCCAGCAGTTTACTGGGACAGGTTTTTGGCTACACCTTC CASSLLGQVFGYTF
TRBJ2-1 TRBD2 TRBV4-1 TGCGCCAGCAGCCAAACGGGACTAGCGGCCAATGAGCAGTTCTTC CASSQTGLAANEQFF
TRBJ1-2 NA TRBV19 TGTGCCAGTAGTATCTCAGTGGGGGACTACGGGTATGGCTACACCTTC CASSISVGDYGYGYTF
TRBJ1-1 TRBD1 TRBV19 TGTGCCAGTAGTCCACAGGGGCGCCTGTTCCCTGAAGCTTTCTTT CASSPQGRLFPEAFF
TRBJ2-3 TRBD2 TRBV19 TGTGCCAGTGATCCTGGGACTAGCGGCCGGGGAGATACGCAGTATTTT CASDPGTSGRGDTQYF
TRBJ1-6 TRBD1 TRBV7-8 TGTGCCAGCAGCTTAGGAGGGACAGGGTACTCACCCCTCCACTTT CASSLGGTGYSPLHF
TRBJ2-5 NA TRBV7-2 TGTGCCAGCAGCTTAGGGAGACTAGTGCGGGCCCAGTACTTC CASSLGRLVRAQYF
TRBJ2-7 TRBD1 TRBV5-8 TGTGCCAGCAGCGAGCCGGACAGGACCTACGAGCAGTACTTC CASSEPDRTYEQYF
TRBJ1-3 NA TRBV6-6 TGTGCCAGCAGTTACTCGAAGAGGGTCGGAAACACCATATATTTT CASSYSKRVGNTIYF
TRBJ2-6 NA TRBV5-1 TGCGCCAGCAGCATCGGACAGTCTCCCCGTGTGGCCAACGTCCTGACTTTC CASSIGQSPRVANVLTF
TRBJ2-1 TRBD1 TRBV29-1 TGCAGCGTTGGTCGACAGGGCGAAGGGCAGTTCTTC CSVGRQGEGQFF
TRBJ2-7 NA TRBV6-6 TGTGCCAGCAGTTCGGAGGGCGGGACCTACGAGCAGTACTTC CASSSEGGTYEQYF
TRBJ2-7 NA TRBV4-1 TGCGCCAGCAGCCAAGAGTCCCAGGCGAGCTACGAGCAGTACTTC CASSQESQASYEQYF
TRBJ1-5 TRBD1 TRBV7-2 TGTGCCAGCAGCTCCGGACAGGGGGCACGACAGCCCCAGCATTTT CASSSGQGARQPQHF
TRBJ2-3 TRBD2 TRBV4-3 TGCGCCAGCAGCCAACTCGGGGTAGCGGGAGATACGCAGTATTTT CASSQLGVAGDTQYF
TRBJ2-5 TRBD1 TRBV13 TGTGCCAGCAGCAGGGGGACAGGGGAGAAGCCAGAGACCCAGTACTTC CASSRGTGEKPETQYF
TRBJ1-2 TRBD1 TRBV28 TGTGCCAGCAGTTTACCGGACAGGGGACCCTATGGCTACACCTTC CASSLPDRGPYGYTF
TRBJ2-2 TRBD1 TRBV4-1 TGCGCCAGCAGCCTGACAGGGAGCACCGGGGAGCTGTTTTTT CASSLTGSTGELFF
TRBJ1-2 TRBD1 TRBV11-1 TGTGCCAGCAGCAATCAATTCAGGGGGCGCGACTATGGCTACACCTTC CASSNQFRGRDYGYTF
TRBJ2-1 NA TRBV2 TGTGCCAGCAGGAGGGACGGAGGGTACAATGAGCAGTTCTTC CASRRDGGYNEQFF
TRBJ2-2 NA TRBV10-1 TGCGCCAGCAGTGATTCAGGGAAAACCGGGGAGCTGTTTTTT CASSDSGKTGELFF
TRBJ2-7 NA TRBV11-3 TGTGCCAGCTCGGTGGGGAGAGGTTACGAGCAGTACTTC CASSVGRGYEQYF